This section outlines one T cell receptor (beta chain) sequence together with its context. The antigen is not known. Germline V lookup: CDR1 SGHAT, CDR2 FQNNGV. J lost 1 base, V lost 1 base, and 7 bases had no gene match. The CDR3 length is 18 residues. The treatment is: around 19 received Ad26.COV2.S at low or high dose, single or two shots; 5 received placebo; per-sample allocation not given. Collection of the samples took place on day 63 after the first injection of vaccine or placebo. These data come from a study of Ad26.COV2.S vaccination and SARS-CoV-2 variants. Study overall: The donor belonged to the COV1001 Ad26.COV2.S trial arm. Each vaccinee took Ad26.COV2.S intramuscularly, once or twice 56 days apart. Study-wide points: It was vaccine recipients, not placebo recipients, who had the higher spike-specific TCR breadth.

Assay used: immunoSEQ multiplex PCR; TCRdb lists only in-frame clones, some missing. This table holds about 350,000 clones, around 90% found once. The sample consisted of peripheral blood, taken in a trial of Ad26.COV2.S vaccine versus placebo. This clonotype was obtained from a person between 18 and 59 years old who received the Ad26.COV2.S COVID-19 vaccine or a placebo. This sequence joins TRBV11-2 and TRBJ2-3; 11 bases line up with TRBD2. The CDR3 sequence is CASSLAPGTSGRTDTQYF. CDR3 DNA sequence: TGTGCCAGCAGCTTAGCCCCTGGGACTAGCGGACGCACAGATACGCAGTATTTT. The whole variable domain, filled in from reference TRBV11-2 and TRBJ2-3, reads EAGVAQSPRYKIIEKRQSVAFWCNPISGHATLYWYQQILGQGPKLLIQFQNNGVVDDSQLPKDRFSAERLKGVDSTLKIQPAKLEDSAVYLCASSLAPGTSGRTDTQYFGPGTRLTVL.